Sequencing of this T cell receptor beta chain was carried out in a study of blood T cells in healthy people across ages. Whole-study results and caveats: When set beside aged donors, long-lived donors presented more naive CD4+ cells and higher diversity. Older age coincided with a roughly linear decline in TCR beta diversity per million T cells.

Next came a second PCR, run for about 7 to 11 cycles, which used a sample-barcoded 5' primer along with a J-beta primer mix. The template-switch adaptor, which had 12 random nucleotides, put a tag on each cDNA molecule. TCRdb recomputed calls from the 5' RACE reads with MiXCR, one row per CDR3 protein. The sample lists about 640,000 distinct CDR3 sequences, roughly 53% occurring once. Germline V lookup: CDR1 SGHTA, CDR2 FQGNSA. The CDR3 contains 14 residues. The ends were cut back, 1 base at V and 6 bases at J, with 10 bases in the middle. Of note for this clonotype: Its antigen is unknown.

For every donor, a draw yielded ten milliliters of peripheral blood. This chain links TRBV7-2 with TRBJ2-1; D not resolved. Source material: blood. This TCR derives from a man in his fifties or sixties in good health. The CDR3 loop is CASSLGAVANEQFF. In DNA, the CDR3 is TGTGCCAGCAGCTTAGGGGCGGTGGCCAATGAGCAGTTCTTC.